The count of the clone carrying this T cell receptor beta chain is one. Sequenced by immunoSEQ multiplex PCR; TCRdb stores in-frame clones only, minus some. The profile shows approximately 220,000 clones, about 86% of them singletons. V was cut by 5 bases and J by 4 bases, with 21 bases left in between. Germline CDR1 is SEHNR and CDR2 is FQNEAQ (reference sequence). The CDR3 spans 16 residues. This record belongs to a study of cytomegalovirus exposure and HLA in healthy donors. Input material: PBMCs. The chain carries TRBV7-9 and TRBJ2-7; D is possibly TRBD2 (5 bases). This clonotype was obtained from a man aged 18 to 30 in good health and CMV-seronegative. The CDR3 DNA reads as TGTGCCAGCAGCCTCGGACGGAGGCACTCGGGGTACGAGCAGTACTTC. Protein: CASSLGRRHSGYEQYF. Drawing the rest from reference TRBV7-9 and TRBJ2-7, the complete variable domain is DTGVSQNPRHKITKRGQNVTFRCDPISEHNRLYWYRQTLGQGPEFLTYFQNEAQLEKSRLLSDRFSAERPKGSFSTLEIQRTEQGDSAMYLCASSLGRRHSGYEQYFGPGTRLTVT.